This TCR beta chain was sequenced for a study of shared clonotypes between healthy human individuals. General study results and limits: Sequencing depth was a factor that was expected to affect clonotype sharing among donors.

Concerning this clone: Its antigen is unidentified.

Assay execution proceeded at the deep level. Clones were sequenced by immunoSEQ multiplex PCR, and TCRdb holds only the in-frame ones, with some missing. The repertoire consists of 97,000 or so clones, with approximately 51% occurring once and the leading ten covering roughly 15%. Deletions cut 5 bases from V and 2 bases from J, with 10 bases between. This CDR3 has 13 residues. Germline V CDR1 and CDR2: SEHNR, FQNEAQ (reference sequence). Unsorted material relied on some 90 million PBMCs as the source of genomic DNA. Material: PBMCs. The V call is TRBV7-9, the J call TRBJ2-7, with D perhaps being TRBD1 or TRBD2 (6 bases each). The receptor's source is a woman aged 40 to 50 in good health. Some clones in this sample may be carry-over from other donors' samples. The CDR3 DNA sequence: TGTGCCAGCAGCCCGGAGGGGGCCTACGAGCAGTACTTC. Protein: CASSPEGAYEQYF.